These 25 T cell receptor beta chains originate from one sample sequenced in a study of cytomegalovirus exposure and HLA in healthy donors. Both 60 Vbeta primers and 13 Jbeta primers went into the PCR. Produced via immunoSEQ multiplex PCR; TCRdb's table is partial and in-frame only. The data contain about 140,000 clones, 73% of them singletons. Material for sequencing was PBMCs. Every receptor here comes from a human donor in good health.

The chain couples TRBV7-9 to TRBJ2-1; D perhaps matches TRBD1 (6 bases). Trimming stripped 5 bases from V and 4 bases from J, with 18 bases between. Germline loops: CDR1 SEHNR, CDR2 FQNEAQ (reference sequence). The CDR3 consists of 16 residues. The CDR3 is CASSPPQGFGYNEQFF. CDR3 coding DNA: TGTGCCAGCAGCCCCCCGCAGGGGTTCGGATACAATGAGCAGTTCTTC.

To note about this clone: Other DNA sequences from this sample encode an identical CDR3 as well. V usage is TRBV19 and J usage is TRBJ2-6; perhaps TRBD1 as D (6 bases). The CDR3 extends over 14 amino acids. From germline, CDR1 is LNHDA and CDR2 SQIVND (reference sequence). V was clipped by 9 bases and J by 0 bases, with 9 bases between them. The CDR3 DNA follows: TGTGCCAGCCGGGACATCTCTGGGGCCAACGTCCTGACTTTC. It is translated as CASRDISGANVLTF.

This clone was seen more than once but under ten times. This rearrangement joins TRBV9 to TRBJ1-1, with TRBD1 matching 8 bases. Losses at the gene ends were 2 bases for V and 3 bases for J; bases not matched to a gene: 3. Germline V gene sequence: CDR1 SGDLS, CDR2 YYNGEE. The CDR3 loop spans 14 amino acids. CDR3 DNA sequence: TGTGCCAGCAGCGTGACAGGGGATGACACTGAAGCTTTCTTT. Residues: CASSVTGDDTEAFF.

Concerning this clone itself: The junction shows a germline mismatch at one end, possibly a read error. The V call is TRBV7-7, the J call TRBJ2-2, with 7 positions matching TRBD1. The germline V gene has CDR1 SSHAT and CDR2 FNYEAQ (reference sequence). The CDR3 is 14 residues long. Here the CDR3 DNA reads TGTGCTAGCAGCCGACAGAGGGGGCACGGGGAGCTGTTTTTT. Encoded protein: CASSRQRGHGELFF.

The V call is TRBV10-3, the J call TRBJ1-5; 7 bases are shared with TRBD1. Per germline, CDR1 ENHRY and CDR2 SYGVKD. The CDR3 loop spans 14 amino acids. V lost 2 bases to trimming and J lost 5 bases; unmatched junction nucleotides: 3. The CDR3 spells CAISEQGGHQPQHF. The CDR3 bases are TGTGCCATCAGTGAGCAGGGGGGCCATCAGCCCCAGCATTTT.

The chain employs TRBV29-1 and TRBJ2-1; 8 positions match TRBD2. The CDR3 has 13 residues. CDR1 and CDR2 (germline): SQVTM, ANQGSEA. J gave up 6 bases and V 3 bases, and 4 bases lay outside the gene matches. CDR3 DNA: TGCAGCGTTGAGGCGGGGGGTCTCAATGAGCAGTTCTTC. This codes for CSVEAGGLNEQFF.

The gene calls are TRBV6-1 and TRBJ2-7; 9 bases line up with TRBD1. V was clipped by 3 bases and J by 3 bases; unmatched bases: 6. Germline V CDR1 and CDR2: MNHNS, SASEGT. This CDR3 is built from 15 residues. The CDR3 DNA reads TGTGCCAGCAGTGAGTGGACAGGGGAGGGCTACGAGCAGTACTTC. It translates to CASSEWTGEGYEQYF.

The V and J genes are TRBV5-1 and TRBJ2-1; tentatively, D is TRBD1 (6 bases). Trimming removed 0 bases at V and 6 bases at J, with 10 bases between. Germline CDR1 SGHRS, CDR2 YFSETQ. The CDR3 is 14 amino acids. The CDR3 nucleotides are TGCGCCAGCAGCTTGGACAGGGTGGGCAATGAGCAGTTCTTC. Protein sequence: CASSLDRVGNEQFF. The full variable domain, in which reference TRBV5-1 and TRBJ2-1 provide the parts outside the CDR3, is KAGVTQTPRYLIKTRGQQVTLSCSPISGHRSVSWYQQTPGQGLQFLFEYFSETQRNKGNFPGRFSGRQFSNSRSEMNVSTLELGDSALYLCASSLDRVGNEQFFGPGTRLTVL.

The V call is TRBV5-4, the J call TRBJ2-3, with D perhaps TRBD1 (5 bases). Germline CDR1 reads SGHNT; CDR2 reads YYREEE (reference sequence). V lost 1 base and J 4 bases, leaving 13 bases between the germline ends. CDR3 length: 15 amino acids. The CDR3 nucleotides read TGTGCCAGCAGCTTGCAGGGTGGAGTTTCAGATACGCAGTATTTT. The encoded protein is CASSLQGGVSDTQYF. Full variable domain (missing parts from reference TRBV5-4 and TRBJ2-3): ETGVTQSPTHLIKTRGQQVTLRCSSQSGHNTVSWYQQALGQGPQFIFQYYREEENGRGNFPPRFSGLQFPNYSSELNVNALELDDSALYLCASSLQGGVSDTQYFGPGTRLTVL.

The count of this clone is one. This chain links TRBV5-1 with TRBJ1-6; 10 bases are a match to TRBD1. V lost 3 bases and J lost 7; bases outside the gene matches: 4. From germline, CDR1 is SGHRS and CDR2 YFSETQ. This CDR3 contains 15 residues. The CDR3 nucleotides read TGCGCCAGCAGCTCCGGGACAGGGGACAATTCACCCCTCCACTTT. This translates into CASSSGTGDNSPLHF.

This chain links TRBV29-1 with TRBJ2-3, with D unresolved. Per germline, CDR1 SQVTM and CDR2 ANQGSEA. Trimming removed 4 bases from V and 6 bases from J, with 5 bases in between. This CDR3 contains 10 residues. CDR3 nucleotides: TGCAGCGTTGTAGTTGATACGCAGTATTTT. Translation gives CSVVVDTQYF.

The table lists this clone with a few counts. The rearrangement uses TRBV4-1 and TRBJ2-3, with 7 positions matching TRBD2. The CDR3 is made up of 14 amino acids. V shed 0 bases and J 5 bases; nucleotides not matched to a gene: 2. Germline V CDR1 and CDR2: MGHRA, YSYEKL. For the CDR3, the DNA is TGCGCCAGCAGCCAAGAGGCGGGGGAAGATACGCAGTATTTT. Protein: CASSQEAGEDTQYF.

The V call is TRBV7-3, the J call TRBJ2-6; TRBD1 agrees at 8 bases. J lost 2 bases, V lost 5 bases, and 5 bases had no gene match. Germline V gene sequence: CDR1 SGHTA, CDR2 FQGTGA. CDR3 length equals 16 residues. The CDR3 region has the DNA TGTGCCAGCAGCCTGGACAGGGTGGCTGGGGCCAACGTCCTGACTTTC. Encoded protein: CASSLDRVAGANVLTF.

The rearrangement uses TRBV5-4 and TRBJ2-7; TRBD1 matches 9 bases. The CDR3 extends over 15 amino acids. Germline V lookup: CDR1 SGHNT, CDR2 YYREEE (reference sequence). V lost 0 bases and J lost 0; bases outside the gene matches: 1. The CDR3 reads CASSLGQGDSYEQYF. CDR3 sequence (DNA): TGTGCCAGCAGCTTGGGACAGGGGGACTCCTACGAGCAGTACTTC.

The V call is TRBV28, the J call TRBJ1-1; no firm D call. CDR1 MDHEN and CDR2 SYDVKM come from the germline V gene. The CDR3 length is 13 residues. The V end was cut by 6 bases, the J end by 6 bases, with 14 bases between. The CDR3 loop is CASSPRRLAEAFF. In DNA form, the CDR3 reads TGTGCCAGCAGCCCACGGAGGCTCGCTGAAGCTTTCTTT.

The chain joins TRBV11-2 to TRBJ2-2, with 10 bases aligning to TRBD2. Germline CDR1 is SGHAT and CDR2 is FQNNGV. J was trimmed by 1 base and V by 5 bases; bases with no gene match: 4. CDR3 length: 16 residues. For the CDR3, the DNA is TGTGCCAGCAGCCCACGGACTAGCGGGAACACCGGGGAGCTGTTTTTT. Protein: CASSPRTSGNTGELFF. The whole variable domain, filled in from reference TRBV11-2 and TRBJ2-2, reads EAGVAQSPRYKIIEKRQSVAFWCNPISGHATLYWYQQILGQGPKLLIQFQNNGVVDDSQLPKDRFSAERLKGVDSTLKIQPAKLEDSAVYLCASSPRTSGNTGELFFGEGSRLTVL.

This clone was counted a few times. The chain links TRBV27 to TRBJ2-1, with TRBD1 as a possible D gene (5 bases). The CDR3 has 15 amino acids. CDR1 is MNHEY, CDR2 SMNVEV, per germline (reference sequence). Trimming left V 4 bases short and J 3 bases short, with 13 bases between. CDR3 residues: CASSSEVTDYNEQFF. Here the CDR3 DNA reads TGTGCCAGCAGTTCAGAGGTGACAGACTACAATGAGCAGTTCTTC.

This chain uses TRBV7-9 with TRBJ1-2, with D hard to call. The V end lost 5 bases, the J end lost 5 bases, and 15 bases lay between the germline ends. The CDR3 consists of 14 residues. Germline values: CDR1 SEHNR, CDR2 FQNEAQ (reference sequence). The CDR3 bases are TGTGCCAGCAGCCCCGGGGAGGGAGGGTATGGCTACACCTTC. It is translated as CASSPGEGGYGYTF.

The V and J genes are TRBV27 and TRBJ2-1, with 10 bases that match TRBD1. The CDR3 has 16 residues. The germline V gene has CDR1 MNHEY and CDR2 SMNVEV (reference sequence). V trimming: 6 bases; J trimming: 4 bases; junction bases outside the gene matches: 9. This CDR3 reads CASRRLTGGLYNEQFF. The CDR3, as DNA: TGTGCCAGCAGGCGTCTGACAGGGGGCTTATACAATGAGCAGTTCTTC.

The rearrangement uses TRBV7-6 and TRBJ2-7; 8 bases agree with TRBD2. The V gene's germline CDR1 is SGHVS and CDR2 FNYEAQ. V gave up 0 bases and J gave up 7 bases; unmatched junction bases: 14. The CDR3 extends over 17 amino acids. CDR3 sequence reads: CASSLAAGVGSGDEQYF. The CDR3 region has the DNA TGTGCCAGCAGCTTAGCGGCGGGGGTGGGTAGCGGGGATGAGCAGTACTTC.

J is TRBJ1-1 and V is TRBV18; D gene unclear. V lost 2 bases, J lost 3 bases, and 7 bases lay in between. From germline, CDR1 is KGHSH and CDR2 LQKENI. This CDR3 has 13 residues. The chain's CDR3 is CASSPNEDTEAFF. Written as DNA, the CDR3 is TGTGCCAGCTCACCAAACGAGGACACTGAAGCTTTCTTT.

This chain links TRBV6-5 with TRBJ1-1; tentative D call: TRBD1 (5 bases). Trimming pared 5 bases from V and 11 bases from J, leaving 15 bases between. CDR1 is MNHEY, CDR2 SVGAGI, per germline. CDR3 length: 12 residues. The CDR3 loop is CASSEVGQHAFF. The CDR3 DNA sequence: TGTGCCAGCAGTGAAGTGGGGCAGCATGCTTTCTTT.

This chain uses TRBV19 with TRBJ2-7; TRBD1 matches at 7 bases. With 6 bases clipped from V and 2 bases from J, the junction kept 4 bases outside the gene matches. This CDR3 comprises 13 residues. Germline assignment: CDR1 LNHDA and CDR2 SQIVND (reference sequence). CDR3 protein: CASSRDRTYEQYF. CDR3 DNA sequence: TGTGCCAGTAGCCGGGACAGAACCTACGAGCAGTACTTC.

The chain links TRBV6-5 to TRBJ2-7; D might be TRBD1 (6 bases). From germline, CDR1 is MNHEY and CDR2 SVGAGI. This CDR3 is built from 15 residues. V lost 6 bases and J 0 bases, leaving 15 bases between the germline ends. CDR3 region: CASRPGQRLSYEQYF. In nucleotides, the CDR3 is TGTGCCAGCAGGCCCGGACAGAGGCTCTCCTACGAGCAGTACTTC.

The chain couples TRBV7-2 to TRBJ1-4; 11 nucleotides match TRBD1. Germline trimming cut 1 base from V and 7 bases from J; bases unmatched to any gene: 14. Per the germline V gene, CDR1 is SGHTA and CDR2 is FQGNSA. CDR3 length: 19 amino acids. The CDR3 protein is CASSLVGTGGWISGEKLFF. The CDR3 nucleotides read TGTGCCAGCAGCTTAGTCGGGACAGGGGGATGGATAAGCGGTGAAAAACTGTTTTTT.